This entry lists 29 T cell receptor beta chains sequenced from one sample in a study of post-analysis software for immune sequencing data. cDNA libraries for TCR beta contained unique molecular identifiers. From the PCR reads, TCRdb called clonotypes with MiXCR, one entry per CDR3 protein. This sample has fewer than 850,000 distinct CDR3 sequences; about 32% occur once, and the top ten carry around 0.6%. Their cognate antigens are unknown. Findings and limits, study-wide: The five TRBV segments detected at higher frequency in patients than in controls included TRBV5-6, TRBV5-1 and TRBV20-1.

Sequenced material: blood. These receptors were taken from a girl aged 5-17 years with multiple sclerosis.

This clonotype appeared a few times. CDR3 DNA: TGTGCCAGCAGCTTTGACACAAGCACAGATACGCAGTATTTT. The encoded protein is CASSFDTSTDTQYF. J is TRBJ2-3 and V is TRBV7-2; D is undetermined. The CDR3 covers 14 residues. Germline V gives CDR1 SGHTA, CDR2 FQGNSA. Deletions cut 3 bases from V and 0 bases from J, with 7 bases between.

Note on this clonotype: A read error is possible here, since a much larger clone lies one base away. V is TRBV7-9 and J is TRBJ1-2; 7 bases are shared with TRBD1. CDR1 and CDR2 from the germline V gene are SEHNR and FQNEAQ (reference sequence). This CDR3 is built from 13 residues. CDR3 loop: CANSFDRAKGYTF. CDR3 nucleotide sequence: TGTGCCAACAGCTTCGACAGGGCTAAGGGCTACACCTTC.

V is TRBV10-3 and J is TRBJ2-5; TRBD1 aligns across 8 bases. Looked up from germline, CDR1 is ENHRY and CDR2 is SYGVKD. The V and J ends lost 2 bases and 9 bases, in that order; junction bases with no gene match: 11. This CDR3 comprises 15 residues. DNA for the CDR3: TGTGCCATCAGTGAGGGGGTGACAGGGGCCTCCTCCCAGTACTTC. Protein sequence: CAISEGVTGASSQYF.

This clonotype was seen ten or more times. The V and J genes are TRBV27 and TRBJ2-7; no firm D call. V was pared by 6 bases and J by 0 bases, with 9 bases between. CDR3 length equals 13 residues. Germline CDR1 reads MNHEY; CDR2 reads SMNVEV (reference sequence). The CDR3 coding sequence is TGTGCCAGCAGCCCTCGCAGCTCCTACGAGCAGTACTTC. As protein: CASSPRSSYEQYF.

The chain is built from TRBV6-2 or TRBV6-3 and TRBJ2-7; D is perhaps TRBD2 (5 bases). CDR1 is MNHEY, CDR2 SVGEGT, per germline. The CDR3 is 17 amino acids. V lost 6 bases and J 9 bases, leaving 30 bases between the germline ends. The CDR3 DNA is TGTGCCAGCAGCTACCCGACCATGACCCGGGAAACGACCGTGCAGTACTTC. It specifies CASSYPTMTRETTVQYF.

In its sample, this clonotype was seen a few times. As DNA, the CDR3 is TGTGCCAGCAGCCGATGGGGGGGAAAAGCAGATACGCAGTATTTT. It codes for CASSRWGGKADTQYF. The chain joins TRBV7-2 to TRBJ2-3; 7 nucleotides line up with TRBD2. From germline, CDR1 is SGHTA and CDR2 FQGNSA. This CDR3 has 15 amino acids. The junction had 9 bases not matched to a gene; V was cut back by 5 bases and J by 4 bases.

Remarks on this clonotype: At one end, the junction sequence differs from germline, possibly due to a read error. The chain links TRBV9 to TRBJ2-5; maybe TRBD2 (5 bases). Per the germline V gene, CDR1 is SGDLS and CDR2 is YYNGEE. The CDR3 runs 13 residues. The CDR3 coding sequence is TGTACCAGCAGCGAAAGCGGCCAAGAGACCCAGTACTTC. Its translation: CTSSESGQETQYF.

This sequence joins TRBV7-9 and TRBJ1-1; D is uncertain. The CDR3 totals 15 residues. The V gene's germline CDR1 is SEHNR and CDR2 FQNEAQ (reference sequence). V lost 5 bases, J lost 10 bases, and 23 bases lay in between. This CDR3 is CASSEAHPATDGAFF. In DNA form, the CDR3 reads TGTGCCAGCAGCGAGGCCCATCCAGCCACAGATGGAGCTTTCTTT. The full variable domain, rest sourced from reference TRBV7-9 and TRBJ1-1, is DTGVSQNPRHKITKRGQNVTFRCDPISEHNRLYWYRQTLGQGPEFLTYFQNEAQLEKSRLLSDRFSAERPKGSFSTLEIQRTEQGDSAMYLCASSEAHPATDGAFFGQGTRLTVV.

V and J are TRBV29-1 and TRBJ2-3; D not resolved. The germline CDR1 and CDR2 sequences are SQVTM and ANQGSEA. Trimming shortened V by 2 bases and J by 4 bases, and 4 bases separated the two germline ends. This CDR3 comprises 11 residues. DNA of the CDR3: TGCAGCGTTGAATCCTCAGATACGCAGTATTTT. This gives the protein CSVESSDTQYF.

With respect to this clonotype: A junction boundary mismatches the germline segment, possibly from a read error. The rearrangement joins TRBV6-2 or TRBV6-3 to TRBJ1-2; 7 bases match TRBD1. The CDR3 sequence is 15 residues long. In germline, CDR1 is MNHEY, CDR2 SVGEGT. The CDR3 loop reads CAGSSDRAGTYGYTF. The CDR3 region has the DNA TGTGCCGGCAGTTCCGACAGGGCCGGAACCTATGGCTACACCTTC.

Concerning this clonotype itself: The germline gene is not matched at one end of the junction; a read error may be the cause. The rearrangement uses TRBV15 and TRBJ1-4, with 7 bases that match TRBD1. The CDR3 contains 15 residues. CDR1 is LNHNV, CDR2 YYDKDF, per germline (reference sequence). The CDR3 sequence is CATSRGQGKNEELFF. CDR3 sequence (DNA): TGTGCCACCAGCAGAGGACAGGGTAAAAATGAAGAACTGTTTTTT.

The chain recombines TRBV11-2 with TRBJ1-1; the match to TRBD1 covers 10 bases. The V and J ends lost 4 bases and 2 bases, in that order; junction bases with no gene match: 7. The CDR3 length is 16 residues. Germline lookup yields CDR1 SGHAT and CDR2 FQNNGV. The CDR3 DNA reads TGTGCCAGCAGCTCAACCCGGGACAGGGGCAACACTGAAGCTTTCTTT. Encoded protein: CASSSTRDRGNTEAFF.

This clonotype was seen only a few times. The V and J genes are TRBV20-1 and TRBJ2-3; D call uncertain. The V and J ends lost 4 bases and 0 bases respectively, with 14 bases between them. Germline loops: CDR1 DFQATT, CDR2 SNEGSKA (reference sequence). There are 15 residues in the CDR3. The CDR3 bases are TGCAGTGCTACGACGGACGGTCAAAGCACAGATACGCAGTATTTT. This sequence encodes CSATTDGQSTDTQYF.

J is TRBJ2-5 and V is TRBV5-1, with D perhaps matching TRBD1 (6 bases). Germline loops: CDR1 SGHRS, CDR2 YFSETQ. The CDR3 covers 17 residues. The V end was cut by 4 bases, the J end by 1 base, with 20 bases between. CDR3 in amino acids: CASSPTVIGGSQETQYF. CDR3 DNA sequence: TGCGCCAGCAGCCCCACGGTCATAGGGGGTAGCCAAGAGACCCAGTACTTC.

The V and J genes are TRBV5-6 and TRBJ2-3; D is perhaps TRBD1 (5 bases). Trimming shortened V by 1 base and J by 0 bases, and 15 bases separated the two germline ends. Germline V gives CDR1 SGHDT, CDR2 YYEEEE. The CDR3 has 17 amino acids. The CDR3 reads CASSLFLGDSSTDTQYF. The CDR3 region has the DNA TGTGCCAGCAGCTTGTTCTTAGGAGACAGTAGCACAGATACGCAGTATTTT.

This clonotype was found many times. J is TRBJ2-3 and V is TRBV20-1; TRBD2 matches at 10 bases. V dropped 3 bases and J dropped 2; count of bases not matched to a gene: 5. Germline V CDR1 and CDR2: DFQATT, SNEGSKA (reference sequence). This CDR3 has 15 amino acids. CDR3 region: CSASFGLAATDTQYF. The CDR3, as DNA: TGCAGTGCTAGTTTCGGACTAGCGGCCACAGATACGCAGTATTTT.

In the case of this clonotype: A much bigger clone sits one base away, suggesting this may be a read error. The chain recombines TRBV9 with TRBJ2-7; D is perhaps TRBD1 (7 bases). The CDR3 totals 14 residues. V gave up 2 bases and J gave up 7 bases, with 16 bases separating them. CDR1 and CDR2 from the germline V gene are SGDLS and YYNGEE. For the CDR3, the DNA is TGTGCCAGCAGCGTCGGAGGGGGCTACAATGAGCAGTACTTC. This encodes CASSVGGGYNEQYF.

The chain carries TRBV20-1 and TRBJ2-5, with 15 bases identical to TRBD2. Unmatched junction bases numbered 6, after V lost 5 bases and J lost 5 bases. The CDR3 spans 15 residues. Germline V gene sequence: CDR1 DFQATT, CDR2 SNEGSKA (reference sequence). Here the CDR3 reads CSAGRTSGGAETQYF. The CDR3 DNA reads TGCAGTGCTGGCCGGACTAGCGGGGGGGCGGAGACCCAGTACTTC.

This chain links TRBV24-1 with TRBJ2-1, with D possibly TRBD1 on 6 matching bases. The CDR3 is 20 residues long. Trimming removed 0 bases from V and 4 bases from J, with 24 bases in between. The germline CDR1 and CDR2 sequences are KGHDR and SFDVKD. The CDR3 reads CATSDLRGQGNPQKYNEQFF. The CDR3 DNA reads TGTGCCACCAGTGATTTGCGTGGGCAGGGGAATCCCCAAAAGTACAATGAGCAGTTCTTC.

The V and J genes are TRBV3-1 and TRBJ1-1; 9 bases map to TRBD1. Germline CDR1 LGHDT, CDR2 YNNKEL (reference sequence). V was clipped by 6 bases and J by 4 bases; unmatched bases: 9. CDR3 length equals 15 residues. The CDR3 DNA sequence: TGTGCCAGCAGGCAACAGGGGGCCGGGAGCACTGAAGCTTTCTTT. Its protein product is CASRQQGAGSTEAFF.

This clonotype was seen a few times. The chain uses TRBV12-3 or TRBV12-4 and TRBJ2-7; 8 nucleotides align to TRBD1. The DNA end favors TRBJ2-5, so the J call may be wrong. This CDR3 is 16 amino acids long. In DNA, the CDR3 is TGTGCCAGCAGTCCGAACGGACAGGGATTGTTGGAGACCCAGTACTTC. It encodes CASSPNGQGLLETQYF.

The genes are TRBV28 and TRBJ2-3, with 9 bases identical to TRBD2. This CDR3 is 17 amino acids long. The germline V gene encodes CDR1 MDHEN and CDR2 SYDVKM. V dropped 10 bases and J dropped 0; count of bases not matched to a gene: 14. The CDR3 loop reads CATSSPSGRLSTDTQYF. CDR3 DNA sequence: TGTGCCACCTCGTCCCCCAGCGGGAGGCTTAGCACAGATACGCAGTATTTT.

The rearrangement joins TRBV2 to TRBJ2-1; D remains unclear. The J call is doubtful: the DNA matches TRBJ2-7 better. Germline loops: CDR1 SNHLY, CDR2 FYNNEI. The CDR3 has 13 residues. The CDR3, as DNA: TGTGCCAGCAGTGCCCAAGGTTTCAATGAGCAGTACTTC. It is translated as CASSAQGFNEQYF.

This chain uses TRBV20-1 with TRBJ2-5, with TRBD2 identical over 7 bases. With V trimmed by 1 base and J by 3 bases, 17 bases remained unmatched. The CDR3 extends over 18 amino acids. Looked up from germline, CDR1 is DFQATT and CDR2 is SNEGSKA (reference sequence). The CDR3 loop reads CSARGRGGDWREKETQYF. The CDR3 DNA is TGCAGTGCTAGAGGGAGAGGTGGCGATTGGCGGGAGAAAGAGACCCAGTACTTC.

The chain is built from TRBV6-6 and TRBJ1-1; D unresolved. The V end lost 6 bases, the J end lost 3 bases, and 11 bases lay between the germline ends. Germline CDR1 and CDR2: MNHNY and SVGAGI (reference sequence). This CDR3 has 13 residues. DNA for the CDR3: TGTGCCAGCAGCCCAGCTGGTTACACTGAAGCTTTCTTT. The encoded protein is CASSPAGYTEAFF.

The chain carries TRBV5-1 and TRBJ1-1; D is unresolved. Trimming took 5 bases from V and 1 from J, leaving 12 bases between them. Germline assignment: CDR1 SGHRS and CDR2 YFSETQ. The CDR3 totals 14 residues. The CDR3 reads CASRPDVGNTEAFF. DNA for the CDR3: TGCGCCAGCAGACCGGACGTCGGGAACACTGAAGCTTTCTTT.

There are a few counts of this clonotype. The chain recombines TRBV28 with TRBJ2-7, with D maybe TRBD2 (6 bases). Germline V gene data show CDR1 as MDHEN and CDR2 as SYDVKM. V shed 6 bases and J shed 2 bases, with 17 bases lying between them. CDR3 length equals 15 residues. The CDR3 bases are TGTGCCAGCAGCGGAGGGGTTCCACAAGCCTACGAGCAGTACTTC. Translation: CASSGGVPQAYEQYF.

CDR3 nucleotide sequence: TGCAGTGCTAGAGGGGACAGGGTGAGAGAAGCTTTCTTT. Amino acid sequence: CSARGDRVREAFF. J is TRBJ1-1 and V is TRBV20-1; 9 bases align to TRBD1. The CDR3 has 13 amino acids. Germline V CDR1 and CDR2: DFQATT, SNEGSKA (reference sequence). V gave up 1 base and J gave up 8 bases; unmatched junction bases: 5.

The chain is built from TRBV3-1 and TRBJ2-7; either TRBD1 or TRBD2 may supply D (6 bases each). The end of the DNA fits TRBJ2-4 better, so the J call may be wrong. The CDR3 length is 16 residues. Germline assignment: CDR1 LGHDT and CDR2 YNNKEL (reference sequence). The CDR3 loop is CASSQDRGTRRNIQYF. The DNA for the CDR3 is TGTGCCAGCAGCCAAGATCGCGGGACAAGGAGAAACATTCAGTACTTC.